This entry describes one T cell receptor beta chain. Original handling: Estimation of nucleated cell counts was performed using reference gene primer amplification. Clones were sequenced by immunoSEQ multiplex PCR, and TCRdb holds only the in-frame ones, with some missing. From that table come the V and J calls and clone size; the DNA was used to work out D and trimming. The data contain some 74,000 clones, 70% to 80% of them seen just once; the ten biggest clones take up roughly 12%. This sample stems from a study of blood T cell repertoires in COVID-19. In the study overall: The United States, Italy and Spain supplied acute and convalescent COVID-19 samples. The analysed material was cDNA or gDNA that came from T cells, B-cell-depleted T cells, or PBMCs.

The sequenced sample was peripheral blood. This sequence was found in a human donor in a cohort sampled during active COVID-19.

The CDR3 sequence: CASSPTGGGEKLFF. The CDR3 DNA reads TGCGCCAGCAGCCCCACAGGGGGGGGTGAAAAACTGTTTTTT. The chain employs TRBV5-1 and TRBJ1-4, with 8 bases lining up with TRBD1. Germline-derived CDR1 and CDR2 are SGHRS and YFSETQ. J was trimmed by 7 bases and V by 4 bases; bases with no gene match: 6. The CDR3 loop spans 14 amino acids.